This T cell receptor beta chain is drawn from a study of CD8+ T cells in alopecia areata (dated by TCRdb to about 2018). The study in broad terms: The treated patients took part in an open-label pilot trial in which moderate-to-severe alopecia areata was treated with oral tofacitinib at 5 to 10 mg twice daily. Patients received tofacitinib for 6 to 18 months and were then followed off drug for 6 months to check for delayed response and recurrence. The SALT score, which quantifies the percentage of affected scalp surface area, was used to measure disease severity in treated patients. To study T cell clonal expansion in alopecia areata, the researchers applied high-throughput TCRbeta sequencing to both the C3H/HeJ mouse model and human patients. Scalp tissue and sorted CD4+ and CD8+ peripheral blood T cells from patchy and totalis/universalis alopecia areata patients and from healthy controls were covered by human TCRbeta sequencing. Patients on tofacitinib were biopsied at baseline and after 4 and 24 weeks of treatment, and several of the patients also had a later scalp biopsy. Clonality in the scalp was compared among normal scalp (n=4), patchy alopecia areata scalp (n=8), and alopecia totalis/universalis scalp (n=8). RNA was obtained with the PAXgene miRNA kit for fixed scalp, the miRNeasy kit for PBMCs, and the RNeasy kit for mouse skin. Amplification of TCRbeta CDR3 regions was done by immunoSEQ multiplex PCR using 35 Vbeta forward primers and 13 Jbeta reverse primers. General conclusions and limits of the study: The treated cohort was small, with a single nonresponder, so links between baseline CD8+ expansion and response need larger studies. Lesional scalp, especially in alopecia totalis/universalis, showed higher clonality and more expanded CD8+ clones than normal scalp, suggesting antigenic drive. During tofacitinib treatment, many expanded lesional clones stuck around in both scalp and blood, and this persistence may partly explain why relapse happens after treatment is stopped. Scalp clonality and the number of expanded CD8+ clones among the top 100 scalp clones were significantly decreased by tofacitinib. Shared TCR sequences between patients were less evident than in mice, which may be partly attributable to HLA diversity in the patient population. Resident alphabeta T cells in normal human skin are also sequenced, complicating scalp TCR repertoire analysis, unlike mouse skin dominated by gammadelta T cells.

A word on this clone: The clone's antigen remains unknown. No qualities accompany the bases; no much larger clone lies one base away.

Via the germline V gene, CDR1 is SNHLY and CDR2 FYNNEI. From V the trimming removes 4 bases and from J it removes 2 bases, while the gene matches leave 2 bases of the junction unaccounted for. The CDR3 sequence holds 15 residues, the cysteine and phenylalanine included. The sequence is cut down to CDR3 DNA, 45 bases in frame from base 1. Explained via the paper, the time point label denotes: roughly 27 days on oral tofacitinib. The treatment or condition label of this sample denotes: oral pan-JAK inhibitor, 5-10 mg twice daily. Lesional scalp punch biopsies and peripheral blood were obtained from alopecia areata patients. PBMCs were isolated by density centrifugation and stained for CD3, CD4 and CD8, and CD4+ and CD8+ T cells were sorted on a FACSAria. The library was made by the immunoSEQ multiplex PCR assay. RNA was extracted from all samples and reverse transcribed into cDNA as template for TCR sequencing. First-strand cDNA was synthesized with SuperScript III using a 2:1 mix of oligo-dT and random hexamers. A synthetic immune receptor repertoire was used to gauge amplification bias, and whatever bias remained was removed computationally. As for the authors' bioinformatics: Raw reads were preprocessed to remove errors, and CDR3 was defined according to IMGT conventions as the region from the conserved cysteine to phenylalanine. Clonality was calculated as 1 minus Shannon entropy normalized by log2 of the number of productive unique TCRs. CD4 or CD8 identity of scalp clones was inferred by cross-referencing scalp TCRbeta sequences with sorted blood CD4 and CD8 repertoires. This is the immuneACCESS table as TCRdb keeps it, with only in-frame sequences that have V and J called. A part of the clones is gone; compared with another copy, unresolved V genes explain less than half, and the rest is unexplained. V and J calls and clone size are given by that table; D and trimming were obtained from the DNA. Within this sample are approximately 210,000 clones, with 60% to 70% of them counted one time only. The ten largest clones take up 3.3% of the sample.

This TCR came from a human donor with alopecia areata. The receptor chain draws on TRBV2 and TRBJ2-6, and TRBD1 matches 7 of the central bases. Source: CD4+ T cells sorted from blood, taken at week 4, from a patient treated with tofacitinib. The DNA sequence is given as TGTGCCAGCAGTGCCGACAGGGCTGGGGCCAACGTCCTGACTTTC. It codes for CASSADRAGANVLTF.